The sample holds a few counts of the clone carrying this T cell receptor (beta chain). This CDR3 has 15 residues. Per the germline V gene, CDR1 is KGHSH and CDR2 is LQKENI. With V trimmed by 1 base and J by 5 bases, 4 bases remained unmatched. The data belong to a study of human T cells and chemical hapten exposure. The wider study: There were per-sample TCR yield variations, arising mainly from small pooled library volume differences.

TCRdb used MiXCR to reprocess the RACE reads, holding one entry per CDR3 protein. This table has about 54,000 distinct CDR3 sequences, 7.5% to 10% appearing once. As for time point: patch test 2, 6 weeks after DPC sensitization. Treatment reported: therapeutic diphenylcyclopropenone sensitization with weekly scalp DPC. Blood was drawn before each patch test was applied. The genes are TRBV18 and TRBJ1-4, with 7 bases matching TRBD1. This clonotype was sampled from a woman aged 45-65 years with alopecia areata. Some clones in this sample may be carry-over from other donors' samples. Here the sequenced sample was whole blood, taken in connection with sensitization to the hapten diphenylcyclopropenone (DPC). CDR3 residues: CASSPRTGGNEKLFF. CDR3 bases: TGTGCCAGCTCACCACGGACAGGAGGGAATGAAAAACTGTTTTTT.